This TCR beta chain was retrieved from a study of neurological immune-mediated disorders. The unsorted libraries originated from 2 million PBMCs that had been stored at -80 C. This clonotype came up a few times. As yet, its antigen is unknown. A much larger clone differs from this one at a single base, so this may be a read error. The CDR3 totals 13 residues. CDR1 is MNHEY, CDR2 SVGEGT, per germline. V gave up 2 bases and J gave up 2 bases, with 6 bases separating them. cDNA synthesis was performed by 5'RACE with 10-nucleotide random UMIs. TCRdb used MiXCR to reprocess the 5' RACE reads, holding one entry per CDR3 protein. This sample yields about 59,000 distinct CDR3 sequences, of which roughly 3.5% are seen a single time; around 3.1% belongs to the top ten. Study-wide points: A possible signature was seen in one related-CDR3 cluster, into which phylogenetic grouping placed the repertoires of 18 of 34 multiple sclerosis patients. Patients with HTLV-1-associated myelopathy showed the most TCR clonal expansion. Those with multiple sclerosis showed the least, falling below healthy controls.

The sample consisted of PBMCs. This receptor was obtained from a woman in her 30s with multiple sclerosis. The chain carries TRBV6-2 or TRBV6-3 and TRBJ1-2; no clear D. Written as DNA, the CDR3 is TGTGCCAGCAGTTACAAGGCGAACTATGGCTACACCTTC. Protein: CASSYKANYGYTF.